This T cell receptor (beta chain) was profiled in a study of cytomegalovirus exposure and HLA in healthy donors. Whole-study findings and limits: Immune exposure information available was restricted to CMV serostatus. Three chains linked to CMV were shown in vitro to be specific for CMV antigens. Based on reports, TCR beta sequences accurately predicted HLA-A and HLA-B alleles for most subjects.

Comments on this clone: Its antigen is currently unknown.

Trimming at V came to 5 bases and at J to 6 bases, leaving 7 bases not matched to a gene. The CDR3 length is 14 residues. CDR1 SEHNR and CDR2 FQNEAQ come from the germline V gene (reference sequence). Though nominally healthy at sampling, donors likely had unrecorded immune exposures. The primer mix had 60 Vbeta and 13 Jbeta primers. Here immunoSEQ multiplex PCR was the method, and the copy in TCRdb shows in-frame clones only, minus some. This listing includes some 60,000 clones. The sequence was collected from a male donor in good health and CMV-seronegative. Material for sequencing was PBMCs. The V gene is TRBV7-9, the J gene TRBJ2-7; 10 bases line up with TRBD1. The CDR3 sequence: CASSPRGTGVEQYF. In nucleotides, the CDR3 is TGTGCCAGCAGCCCTAGGGGGACAGGGGTCGAGCAGTACTTC.